This TCR beta chain was captured in a study of CD8 T cells in ankylosing spondylitis. As for this clonotype: What it recognizes is unknown.

5'-RACE, quantitative and with molecular barcodes, yielded the TCR beta libraries. TCRdb ran MiXCR on the 5' RACE reads and lists one entry per CDR3 protein. The data show some 840,000 distinct CDR3 sequences, with about 12% seen just once and 0.51% held by the top ten. CDR1 is DFQATT, CDR2 SNEGSKA, per germline (reference sequence). V shed 6 bases and J shed 0 bases, with 9 bases lying between them. CDR3 length equals 13 residues. Overall study findings and caveats: Clones linked to disease were reported to show significant enrichment in matched ankylosing spondylitis synovial fluid. Ankylosing spondylitis blood seemed to carry a telltale TCR beta motif made of roughly 8 highly homologous variants. Several of the motif variants were reported before in synovial fluid and blood from reactive arthritis. Disease-associated clonotypes exhibited CD8+ identity and were relatively infrequent in peripheral blood.

The chain couples TRBV20-1 to TRBJ1-3; D unresolved. Sequencing was performed on blood, either unsorted or a sorted T cell fraction (not recorded which). This receptor was taken from a male donor with ankylosing spondylitis. CDR3 bases: TGCAGTGCGGTGGGGAACTCTGGAAACACCATATATTTT. Translation gives CSAVGNSGNTIYF.